This T cell receptor (beta chain) was sequenced in a study of OX40 agonist ivuxolimab in advanced cancers. General study findings and limits: Low normalized T-cell clonal expansion was additionally recorded for some nonresponders.

This CDR3 region has 13 residues. Germline loops: CDR1 MNHNS, CDR2 SASEGT. Trimming left V 6 bases short and J 0 bases short, with 9 bases between. About this clone itself: Its antigen is as yet unknown.

Some clones are missing from TCRdb's copy, which holds only in-frame ones; the method was immunoSEQ multiplex PCR. This table holds 50,000 to 75,000 clones, about 86% found once. This TCR was recovered from an adult with an advanced solid tumor such as melanoma, head and neck, liver or kidney cancer. This chain uses TRBV6-1 with TRBJ2-7; D is perhaps TRBD1 (5 bases). The sample in question was CD4+ or CD8+ T cells sorted from blood, obtained in a trial of the OX40 agonist ivuxolimab. CDR3 residues: CASRQGSSYEQYF. The CDR3 bases are TGTGCCAGCAGGCAGGGCAGCTCCTACGAGCAGTACTTC.